The source of this T cell receptor beta chain is a study of T cell responses to AZD1222 COVID-19 vaccine. Study outcomes and limitations: Baseline serology detected seropositivity in only five to seven AZD1222 recipients. Repertoire sampling was restricted to post-peak T cell response timepoints. Nearly half of spike-specific TCRs reportedly target variant regions that are unmutated in the B.1.351 and B.1.1.7 variants.

The CDR3 sequence is 11 residues long. Trimming shortened V by 6 bases and J by 8 bases, and 13 bases separated the two germline ends. Germline lookup yields CDR1 DFQATT and CDR2 SNEGSKA (reference sequence). A few counts support this clone. The antigen is not known. Sequenced by immunoSEQ multiplex PCR; TCRdb stores in-frame clones only, minus some. Among 150,000 to 200,000 clones listed, 88% were seen once. The chain couples TRBV20-1 to TRBJ1-2, with no clear D. Sequenced here: peripheral blood, sampled on day 0 of AZD1222 vaccination. The TCR sequence derives from an adult in good health. In DNA, the CDR3 is TGCAGTGCCACCCGGCCCGAAGGCTACACCTTC. It encodes CSATRPEGYTF.